Detailed here is one T cell receptor (beta chain). The sample comes from a study of control samples from healthy donors and cancer patients. The CDR3 is 17 amino acids. V lost 8 bases and J lost 0; bases outside the gene matches: 12. The germline CDR1 and CDR2 sequences are MNHEY and SMNVEV (reference sequence). Clones were sequenced by immunoSEQ multiplex PCR, and TCRdb holds only the in-frame ones, with some missing. The sample lists under 200,000 clones, more than 85% occurring once. This TCR was sampled from a woman aged 25 to 39 in good health. This chain uses TRBV27 with TRBJ1-3, with 8 bases fitting TRBD1. Input material: blood. CDR3: CASQPRGQGASGNTIYF. In DNA, the CDR3 is TGTGCCAGCCAACCGAGGGGGCAGGGGGCCTCTGGAAACACCATATATTTT.